This T cell receptor (beta chain) stems from a study of blood T cell repertoires in COVID-19. The CDR3 length is 14 residues. V was shortened by 5 bases and J by 4 bases, with 12 bases between the two germline ends. The germline gives CDR1 MDHEN, CDR2 SYDVKM. In the authors' methods: Estimates of nucleated cell counts were drawn from the amplification of reference gene primers. Only in-frame clones appear in the TCRdb table, and some are missing; sequencing was by immunoSEQ multiplex PCR. From that table come the V and J calls and clone size; the DNA was used to work out D and trimming. The sample gives hundreds of thousands of clones, approximately 86% of which show up once; around 4.5% is in the top ten.

Sequencing was performed on peripheral blood. The receptor was isolated from a woman aged 45-65 years with active or convalescent COVID-19. The chain is built from TRBV28 and TRBJ1-5; TRBD1 might be the D (5 bases). CDR3 bases: TGTGCCAGCAGTCTGACTGGACAAAATCAGCCCCAGCATTTT. It specifies CASSLTGQNQPQHF.